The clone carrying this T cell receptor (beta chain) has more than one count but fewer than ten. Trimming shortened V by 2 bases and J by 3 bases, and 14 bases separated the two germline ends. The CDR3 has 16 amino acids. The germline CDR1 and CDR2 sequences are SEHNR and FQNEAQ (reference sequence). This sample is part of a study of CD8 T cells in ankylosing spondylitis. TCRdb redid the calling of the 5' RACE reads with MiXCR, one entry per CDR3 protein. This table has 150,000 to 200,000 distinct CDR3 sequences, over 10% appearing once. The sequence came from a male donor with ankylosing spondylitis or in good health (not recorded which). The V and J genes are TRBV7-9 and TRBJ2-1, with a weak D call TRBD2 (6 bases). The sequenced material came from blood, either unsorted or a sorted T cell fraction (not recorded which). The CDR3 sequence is CASSLTGTRGYNEQFF. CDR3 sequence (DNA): TGTGCCAGCAGCTTAACCGGGACGCGGGGCTACAATGAGCAGTTCTTC.